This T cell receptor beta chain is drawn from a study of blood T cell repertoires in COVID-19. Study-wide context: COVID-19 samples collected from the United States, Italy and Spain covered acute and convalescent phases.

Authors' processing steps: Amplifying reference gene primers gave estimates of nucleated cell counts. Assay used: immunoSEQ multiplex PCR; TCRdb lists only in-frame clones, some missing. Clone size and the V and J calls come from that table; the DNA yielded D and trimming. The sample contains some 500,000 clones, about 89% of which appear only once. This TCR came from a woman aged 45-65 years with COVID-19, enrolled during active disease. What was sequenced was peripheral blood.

The CDR3 loop reads CASSFGSEAFF. CDR3 bases: TGTGCCAGCAGCTTCGGTTCTGAAGCTTTCTTT. This chain uses TRBV11-2 with TRBJ1-1; no clear D gene. CDR3 length: 11 amino acids. Trimming cost V 3 bases and J 6 bases, with 5 bases left between them. Germline CDR1 reads SGHAT; CDR2 reads FQNNGV.